One sample yielded the 8 T cell receptor beta chains listed below, sequenced in a study of T cell changes during pregnancy in multiple sclerosis. Some clones are missing from TCRdb's copy, which holds only in-frame ones; the method was immunoSEQ multiplex PCR. Of about 60,000 clones in the sample, 90% to 95% are singletons; the top ten hold 0.6% to 0.9%. The sample consisted of CD4+ T cells from peripheral blood mononuclear cells, taken in the first trimester of pregnancy. These receptors were collected from a female donor with multiple sclerosis, enrolled in a pregnancy study.

The chain couples TRBV7-2 to TRBJ2-6, with a possible D match to TRBD2 (5 bases). Trimming took off 5 bases at V and 4 bases at J, with 9 bases between the two ends. The CDR3 totals 14 residues. Germline V gene data show CDR1 as SGHTA and CDR2 as FQGNSA. DNA for the CDR3: TGTGCCAGCAGCCCAGGAGGCGGGGCCAACGTCCTGACTTTC. Translating gives CASSPGGGANVLTF.

The gene calls are TRBV6-5 and TRBJ1-1, with 7 bases fitting TRBD1. The CDR3 totals 13 residues. The ends lost 5 bases at V and 11 bases at J; junction bases unmatched: 11. Germline assignment: CDR1 MNHEY and CDR2 SVGAGI. In DNA form, the CDR3 reads TGTGCCAGCAGTCATCCGACAGGGTCGGGTGCTTTCTTT. This sequence encodes CASSHPTGSGAFF.

This chain links TRBV7-2 with TRBJ1-3, with 9 nucleotides matching TRBD1. The trim removed 5 bases at V and 4 bases at J, leaving 9 bases unmatched. The germline CDR1 and CDR2 sequences are SGHTA and FQGNSA. CDR3 size: 16 residues. The CDR3: CASSPVAGTGGNTIYF. CDR3 DNA: TGTGCCAGCAGCCCAGTCGCCGGGACAGGGGGAAACACCATATATTTT.

The rearrangement links TRBV7-8 to TRBJ2-7; 12 nucleotides agree with TRBD2. V trimming: 2 bases; J trimming: 2 bases; junction bases outside the gene matches: 7. Germline V lookup: CDR1 SGHVS, CDR2 FQNEAQ. This CDR3 region has 17 residues. CDR3 region: CASSLRTSGAKTYEQYF. CDR3 nucleotide sequence: TGTGCCAGCAGCTTAAGGACTAGCGGGGCCAAGACCTACGAGCAGTACTTC.

The rearrangement uses TRBV6-6 and TRBJ1-1, with 12 bases fitting TRBD1. The germline CDR1 and CDR2 sequences are MNHNY and SVGAGI (reference sequence). The CDR3 is 15 residues long. Trimming removed 5 bases from V and 5 bases from J; junction bases left unmatched: 6. The DNA for the CDR3 is TGTGCCAGCAGTGCGGGACAGGGGGCGAGAACTGAAGCTTTCTTT. Its translation: CASSAGQGARTEAFF.

The chain uses TRBV7-2 and TRBJ2-7; 8 bases are a match to TRBD2. The CDR3 spans 15 residues. The germline CDR1 and CDR2 sequences are SGHTA and FQGNSA. Trimming at V came to 1 base and at J to 1 base, leaving 3 bases not matched to a gene. CDR3 coding DNA: TGTGCCAGCAGCTTAGGCGGGGGGACATCCTACGAGCAGTACTTC. Amino acids: CASSLGGGTSYEQYF.

The chain carries TRBV7-6 and TRBJ2-7, with a possible D match to TRBD2 (5 bases). The CDR3 contains 15 residues. Between the trimmed V and J ends, which lost 5 bases and 4 bases, there was a span of 18 bases. The germline V gene encodes CDR1 SGHVS and CDR2 FNYEAQ. CDR3 sequence reads: CASSPFIPGGYEQYF. CDR3 sequence (DNA): TGTGCCAGCAGCCCATTCATCCCGGGCGGGTACGAGCAGTACTTC.

This chain joins TRBV5-8 and TRBJ2-1, with D perhaps TRBD1 (6 bases). Trimming pared 0 bases from V and 0 bases from J, leaving 13 bases between. The CDR3 extends over 17 amino acids. Germline V lookup: CDR1 SGHTS, CDR2 YDEGEE. The CDR3 DNA follows: TGTGCCAGCAGCTTGGAGATGGGGGCTAGCTCCTACAATGAGCAGTTCTTC. Its translation: CASSLEMGASSYNEQFF.